This T cell receptor beta chain was identified during a study of OX40 agonist ivuxolimab in advanced cancers. In the study overall: The patients got ivuxolimab, which is an agonistic anti-OX40 (CD134) antibody. Prior checkpoint blockade (anti-PD-1, anti-PD-L1 or anti-CTLA-4) was permitted; approximately 40% had it.

The CDR3 is made up of 17 amino acids. Germline-derived CDR1 and CDR2 are SEHNR and FQNEAQ (reference sequence). The V gene end was trimmed by 5 bases and the J gene end by 4 bases; junction bases not matched to a gene: 14. Enrollment shut out patients with autoimmune disease history or systemic immunosuppression. Researchers took blood at baseline, on cycle 4 day 1, and on cycle 7 day 1. TCRdb's copy holds only in-frame clones and misses some; the assay was immunoSEQ multiplex PCR. The sample yields about 64,000 clones, roughly four fifths seen once. The specimen was CD4+ or CD8+ T cells sorted from blood, collected in a trial of the OX40 agonist ivuxolimab. This TCR derives from an adult with an advanced solid tumor such as melanoma, head and neck, liver or kidney cancer. The chain is built from TRBV7-9 and TRBJ2-3; 8 bases are a match to TRBD2. CDR3 DNA: TGTGCCAGCAGCCGCGGCCCCGGACTAGCTCGTTCAGATACGCAGTATTTT. Translated: CASSRGPGLARSDTQYF.